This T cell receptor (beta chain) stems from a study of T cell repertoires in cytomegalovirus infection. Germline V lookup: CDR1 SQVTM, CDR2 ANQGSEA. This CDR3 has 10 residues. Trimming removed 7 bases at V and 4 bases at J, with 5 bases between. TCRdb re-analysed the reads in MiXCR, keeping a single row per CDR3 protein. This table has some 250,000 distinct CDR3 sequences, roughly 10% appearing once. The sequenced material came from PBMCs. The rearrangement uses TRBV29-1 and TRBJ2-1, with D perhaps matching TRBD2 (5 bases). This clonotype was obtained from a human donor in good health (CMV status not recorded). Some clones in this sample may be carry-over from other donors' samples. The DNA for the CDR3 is TGCAGCGGACTATACAATGAGCAGTTCTTC. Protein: CSGLYNEQFF.